This entry features one T cell receptor beta chain sequence. Sequencing used immunoSEQ multiplex PCR; TCRdb keeps in-frame clones, though not all of them. The sample has about 110,000 clones; around 89% are singletons. This sample was taken from a study of control samples from healthy donors and cancer patients. The germline V and J ends were trimmed by 1 base and 6 bases, with 10 bases remaining between them. The CDR3 contains 14 residues. Germline V gene sequence: CDR1 SGHRS, CDR2 YFSETQ. The sequencing input was PBMCs. The TCR originated in a woman aged 55-70 years with lung cancer. The gene calls are TRBV5-1 and TRBJ1-4, with a tentative D call TRBD1 (6 bases). The CDR3 region has the DNA TGCGCCAGCAGCTTGCAGGGGATCGATGAAAAACTGTTTTTT. It specifies CASSLQGIDEKLFF.